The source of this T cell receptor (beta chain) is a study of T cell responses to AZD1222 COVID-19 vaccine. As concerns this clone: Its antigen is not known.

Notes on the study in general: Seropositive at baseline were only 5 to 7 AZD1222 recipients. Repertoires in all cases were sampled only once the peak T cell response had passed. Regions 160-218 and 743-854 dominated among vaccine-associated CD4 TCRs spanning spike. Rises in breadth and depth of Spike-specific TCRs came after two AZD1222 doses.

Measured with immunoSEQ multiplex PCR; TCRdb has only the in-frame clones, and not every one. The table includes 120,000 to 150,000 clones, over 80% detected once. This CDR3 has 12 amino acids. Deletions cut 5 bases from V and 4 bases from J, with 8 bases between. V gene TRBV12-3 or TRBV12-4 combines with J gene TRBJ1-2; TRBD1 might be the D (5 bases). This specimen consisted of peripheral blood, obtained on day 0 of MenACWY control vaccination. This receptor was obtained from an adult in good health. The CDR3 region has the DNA TGTGCCAGCAGTCCTGGGGCCTATGGCTACACCTTC. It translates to CASSPGAYGYTF.